This is a list of T cell receptor beta chains from one sample in a study of post-analysis software for immune sequencing data. Using its own MiXCR run on the PCR reads, TCRdb lists one record per CDR3 protein. The sample yields around 440,000 distinct CDR3 sequences, approximately 46% seen once. Sequencing was performed on blood. Receptor source: a girl aged 10 to 17 with multiple sclerosis. Each CDR3 is given with its conserved first and last residue. The D gene is left open where the match is weak. Some rows have no size entry. The others give once, few or many, or a class for an expanded clone.

j_gene: TRBJ2-5; d_gene: -; abundance: few; v_gene: TRBV6-2/TRBV6-3; CDR3nt: TGTGCCAGCAGTTCGGATTTCACGCAACCCCAAGAGACCCAGTACTTC; CDR3aa: CASSSDFTQPQETQYF
j_gene: TRBJ2-1; d_gene: TRBD1; abundance: -; v_gene: TRBV6-5; CDR3nt: TGTGCCAGCAGTTCCTGGGACAGGGGACACGAGCAGTTCTTC; CDR3aa: CASSSWDRGHEQFF
j_gene: TRBJ1-5; d_gene: -; abundance: few; v_gene: TRBV7-6; CDR3nt: TGTGCCAGCAGCTTAGTGGCTGGGGGTGACCTAAGGTGTCAGCCCCAGCATTTT; CDR3aa: CASSLVAGGDLRCQPQHF
j_gene: TRBJ2-1; d_gene: TRBD2; abundance: -; v_gene: TRBV27; CDR3nt: TGTGCCAGCAGTTTAATTAGCGGGAGCGTTGGGCAGTTCTTC; CDR3aa: CASSLISGSVGQFF
j_gene: TRBJ2-2; d_gene: -; abundance: -; v_gene: TRBV2; CDR3nt: TGTGCTAGCAGTGAAACAGCCTACACCGGGGAGCTGTTTTTT; CDR3aa: CASSETAYTGELFF
j_gene: TRBJ2-3; d_gene: TRBD2; abundance: few; v_gene: TRBV20-1; CDR3nt: TGCAGTGCTTGCACTAGCGGGAGGCCCCTTTTTGGAACAGATACGCAGTATTTT; CDR3aa: CSACTSGRPLFGTDTQYF
j_gene: TRBJ2-2; d_gene: TRBD2; abundance: once; v_gene: TRBV7-3; CDR3nt: TGTGCCAGCAGCTTAACGGTCCAGCGGGAGAACACCGGGGAGCTGTTTTTT; CDR3aa: CASSLTVQRENTGELFF
j_gene: TRBJ1-5; d_gene: TRBD1; abundance: few; v_gene: TRBV12-3/TRBV12-4; CDR3nt: TGTGCCAGCAGAGTGACAGGGGAGAGCAATCAGCCCCAGCATTTT; CDR3aa: CASRVTGESNQPQHF
j_gene: TRBJ2-1; d_gene: TRBD2; abundance: -; v_gene: TRBV29-1; CDR3nt: TGCAGCTCTAGCGGGAGGGGTTACAATGAGCAGTTCTTC; CDR3aa: CSSSGRGYNEQFF
j_gene: TRBJ1-1; d_gene: -; abundance: -; v_gene: TRBV20-1; CDR3nt: TGCAGTGCTAGACAGGGTTCGTTGGTAGCTTTCTTT; CDR3aa: CSARQGSLVAFF
j_gene: TRBJ2-7; d_gene: -; abundance: few; v_gene: TRBV29-1; CDR3nt: TGCAGCGTTCTGCGCAGCTCCTACGAGCAGTACTTC; CDR3aa: CSVLRSSYEQYF
j_gene: TRBJ1-1; d_gene: TRBD1; abundance: -; v_gene: TRBV12-3/TRBV12-4; CDR3nt: TGTGCCAGCAGTACCAACCGGGACAGCCAAGCTTTCTTT; CDR3aa: CASSTNRDSQAFF
j_gene: TRBJ2-5; d_gene: TRBD1; abundance: -; v_gene: TRBV5-1; CDR3nt: TGCGCCAGCAGCCCAAGACAGGGTGTTGAGACCCAGTACTTC; CDR3aa: CASSPRQGVETQYF
j_gene: TRBJ2-6; d_gene: -; abundance: -; v_gene: TRBV12-3/TRBV12-4; CDR3nt: TGTGCCTGCAGTTCGTCCGGGTCTGGGGCCAACGTCCTGACTTTC; CDR3aa: CACSSSGSGANVLTF
j_gene: TRBJ2-7; d_gene: -; abundance: -; v_gene: TRBV20-1; CDR3nt: TGCAGTGCTAGCAAGGGCCGAACTCTATCCTACGAGCAGTACTTC; CDR3aa: CSASKGRTLSYEQYF
j_gene: TRBJ1-2; d_gene: -; abundance: -; v_gene: TRBV25-1; CDR3nt: TGTGCCAGCAGTGGAATTGGATCTCTTGGCTATGGCTACACCTTC; CDR3aa: CASSGIGSLGYGYTF
j_gene: TRBJ2-7; d_gene: TRBD1; abundance: -; v_gene: TRBV28; CDR3nt: TGTGCCAGCAGTCCAGTCGGGACAGGGCACGATGAGCAGTACTTC; CDR3aa: CASSPVGTGHDEQYF
j_gene: TRBJ2-4; d_gene: -; abundance: few; v_gene: TRBV20-1; CDR3nt: TGCAGTGCTACCCAAAACATTCAGTACTTC; CDR3aa: CSATQNIQYF
j_gene: TRBJ2-1; d_gene: TRBD2; abundance: -; v_gene: TRBV20-1; CDR3nt: TGCAGTGCTAAGGAACTAGCGGCGTACAATGAGCAGTTCTTC; CDR3aa: CSAKELAAYNEQFF
j_gene: TRBJ2-5; d_gene: TRBD1; abundance: -; v_gene: TRBV7-2; CDR3nt: TGTGCCAGCAGCTCGCTCCCCCAGGGGGCGGGAGAGACCCAGTACTTC; CDR3aa: CASSSLPQGAGETQYF
j_gene: TRBJ1-6; d_gene: TRBD1; abundance: -; v_gene: TRBV28; CDR3nt: TGTGCCAGCAGTTCGCCGGGACAGGGAGTCTCACCCCTCCACTTT; CDR3aa: CASSSPGQGVSPLHF
j_gene: TRBJ2-7; d_gene: TRBD2; abundance: few; v_gene: TRBV4-1; CDR3nt: TGCGCCAGCAGCGGGCCGGGACTAGCGGGAGTAGGCGAGCAGTACTTC; CDR3aa: CASSGPGLAGVGEQYF
j_gene: TRBJ1-1; d_gene: -; abundance: -; v_gene: TRBV24-1; CDR3nt: TGTGCCACCAGTGATGCCCAGGTCACTGAAGCTTTCTTT; CDR3aa: CATSDAQVTEAFF
j_gene: TRBJ2-7; d_gene: -; abundance: few; v_gene: TRBV9; CDR3nt: TGTGCCAGCAGCGTAGTGCAGCAGGGGGGCGAGCAGTACTTC; CDR3aa: CASSVVQQGGEQYF
j_gene: TRBJ1-1; d_gene: -; abundance: -; v_gene: TRBV28; CDR3nt: TGTGCCGGCGCCCTCTCTGGGATGGAAGCTTTCTTT; CDR3aa: CAGALSGMEAFF
j_gene: TRBJ2-1; d_gene: TRBD1; abundance: -; v_gene: TRBV7-2; CDR3nt: TGTGCCAGCACCCCAGGACAGGCTAACAATGAGCAGTTCTTC; CDR3aa: CASTPGQANNEQFF
j_gene: TRBJ2-5; d_gene: TRBD1; abundance: -; v_gene: TRBV7-2; CDR3nt: TGTGCCAGCAGCTCCCGGGACAGGGAGACCCAGTACTTC; CDR3aa: CASSSRDRETQYF
j_gene: TRBJ1-4; d_gene: TRBD1; abundance: few; v_gene: TRBV29-1; CDR3nt: TGCAGCGTTGGGGGGACAGGGGGCTTTGGTGAAAAACTGTTTTTT; CDR3aa: CSVGGTGGFGEKLFF
j_gene: TRBJ2-1; d_gene: -; abundance: -; v_gene: TRBV6-6; CDR3nt: TGTGCCACCTTATACAATGAGCAGTTCTTC; CDR3aa: CATLYNEQFF
j_gene: TRBJ2-1; d_gene: -; abundance: few; v_gene: TRBV10-3; CDR3nt: TGTGCCATCAGTGATCCGTTTCCGCCGTCCTACAATGAGCAGTTCTTC; CDR3aa: CAISDPFPPSYNEQFF
j_gene: TRBJ2-7; d_gene: -; abundance: -; v_gene: TRBV28; CDR3nt: TGTGCCAGCAGTTTTGGGGGGCTAACCTACGAGCAGTACTTC; CDR3aa: CASSFGGLTYEQYF
j_gene: TRBJ2-1; d_gene: -; abundance: -; v_gene: TRBV29-1; CDR3nt: TGCAGCGTTGAGATAGTTAGGTCCTACAACGAGCAGTTCTTC; CDR3aa: CSVEIVRSYNEQFF
j_gene: TRBJ1-1; d_gene: -; abundance: -; v_gene: TRBV28; CDR3nt: TGTGCCAGCAGTCCGCAGGACCAAGAGGCTGAAGCTTTCTTT; CDR3aa: CASSPQDQEAEAFF
j_gene: TRBJ2-7; d_gene: -; abundance: -; v_gene: TRBV15; CDR3nt: TGTGCCACCAGCCCGTGGGAACATAATTCCTACGAGCAGTACTTC; CDR3aa: CATSPWEHNSYEQYF
j_gene: TRBJ2-1; d_gene: TRBD2; abundance: few; v_gene: TRBV20-1; CDR3nt: TGCAGTGCTAGAGATTTCCTAGCGGGCGGGAGACGAATCGAGCAGTTCTTC; CDR3aa: CSARDFLAGGRRIEQFF
j_gene: TRBJ2-1; d_gene: TRBD1; abundance: -; v_gene: TRBV12-3/TRBV12-4; CDR3nt: TGTGCCAGCAGTTTCGGGTCGGGACAGGGATCGAGGAATGAGCAGTTCTTC; CDR3aa: CASSFGSGQGSRNEQFF
j_gene: TRBJ1-2; d_gene: -; abundance: few; v_gene: TRBV7-9; CDR3nt: TGTGCCAGCAGCTTGCCCTCTCTTGGGGGCTACACCTTC; CDR3aa: CASSLPSLGGYTF
j_gene: TRBJ2-3; d_gene: -; abundance: -; v_gene: TRBV6-6; CDR3nt: TGTGCCACTTTAAATTCACAGGGAAGGTGGTCTGATACGCAGTATTTT; CDR3aa: CATLNSQGRWSDTQYF
j_gene: TRBJ1-1; d_gene: -; abundance: few; v_gene: TRBV4-1; CDR3nt: TGCGCCAGCAGCCACCCCGGTCAAGGGGGACCGGGATTGAACACTGAAGCTTTCTTT; CDR3aa: CASSHPGQGGPGLNTEAFF
j_gene: TRBJ2-3; d_gene: -; abundance: -; v_gene: TRBV12-3/TRBV12-4; CDR3nt: TGTGCCAGCTCCCTGGGCGGGATGGTTGATACGCAGTATTTT; CDR3aa: CASSLGGMVDTQYF
j_gene: TRBJ2-3; d_gene: -; abundance: -; v_gene: TRBV20-1; CDR3nt: TGCAGTGCTAGGGATGGGGGGTCAGTCTCAGATACGCAGTATTTT; CDR3aa: CSARDGGSVSDTQYF
j_gene: TRBJ2-1; d_gene: -; abundance: -; v_gene: TRBV5-1; CDR3nt: TGCGCCAGCAGCCTGATACAGGGAAATGAGCAGTTCTTC; CDR3aa: CASSLIQGNEQFF
j_gene: TRBJ2-5; d_gene: -; abundance: -; v_gene: TRBV28; CDR3nt: TGTGCCAGCAGTAATCTCCAAGGGACCCAGTACTTC; CDR3aa: CASSNLQGTQYF
j_gene: TRBJ2-3; d_gene: TRBD2; abundance: once; v_gene: TRBV7-2; CDR3nt: TGTGCCAGCAGCTTAAAGGCGGGGGGGCGAGAGGCAGATACGCAGTATTTT; CDR3aa: CASSLKAGGREADTQYF
j_gene: TRBJ2-5; d_gene: -; abundance: few; v_gene: TRBV12-5; CDR3nt: TGTGCTAGTGCCCTTGGAGAGACCCAGTACTTC; CDR3aa: CASALGETQYF
j_gene: TRBJ2-7; d_gene: TRBD2; abundance: -; v_gene: TRBV28; CDR3nt: TGTGCCAGCAAATCGGGGGGGCATGGTGAGCAGTACTTC; CDR3aa: CASKSGGHGEQYF
j_gene: TRBJ1-1; d_gene: -; abundance: few; v_gene: TRBV6-5; CDR3nt: TGTGCCAGCAGTGACCCTAACACTGAAGCTTTCTTT; CDR3aa: CASSDPNTEAFF
j_gene: TRBJ2-1; d_gene: -; abundance: -; v_gene: TRBV9; CDR3nt: TGTGCCAGCAGCGTAGCTCTGGGGGTGGATGAGCAGTTCTTC; CDR3aa: CASSVALGVDEQFF
j_gene: TRBJ2-3; d_gene: TRBD2; abundance: -; v_gene: TRBV5-1; CDR3nt: TGCGCCAGCACGGGACTAGAGGCTACAGATACGCAGTATTTT; CDR3aa: CASTGLEATDTQYF
j_gene: TRBJ2-3; d_gene: -; abundance: -; v_gene: TRBV7-7; CDR3nt: TGTGCTAGCAGCGAAGTGGGAGTCATAGATACGCAGTATTTT; CDR3aa: CASSEVGVIDTQYF
j_gene: TRBJ2-2; d_gene: -; abundance: -; v_gene: TRBV5-1; CDR3nt: TGCGCCAGCAGCTTCCGGAGGGGAACCGGGGAGCTGTTTTTT; CDR3aa: CASSFRRGTGELFF